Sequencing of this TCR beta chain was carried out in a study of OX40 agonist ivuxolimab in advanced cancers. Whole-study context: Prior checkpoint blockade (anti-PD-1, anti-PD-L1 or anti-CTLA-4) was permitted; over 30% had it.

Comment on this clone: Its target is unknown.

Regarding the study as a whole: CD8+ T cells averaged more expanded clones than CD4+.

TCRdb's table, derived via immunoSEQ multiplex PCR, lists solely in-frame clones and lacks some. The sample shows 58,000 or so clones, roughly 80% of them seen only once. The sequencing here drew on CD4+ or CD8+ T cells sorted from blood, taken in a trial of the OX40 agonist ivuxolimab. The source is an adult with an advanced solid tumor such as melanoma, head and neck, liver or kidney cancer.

CDR3: CSVRPGGGANVLTF. The CDR3 DNA follows: TGCAGCGTTAGGCCCGGGGGTGGGGCCAACGTCCTGACTTTC. The genes are TRBV29-1 and TRBJ2-6; D perhaps matches TRBD2 (6 bases). CDR3 size: 14 residues. With 5 bases removed from V and 3 bases from J, the gap between germline ends came to 11 bases. CDR1 SQVTM and CDR2 ANQGSEA come from the germline V gene.